This T cell receptor beta chain was retrieved from a study of blood T cell repertoires in COVID-19. Libraries were prepared by immunoSEQ multiplex PCR; TCRdb keeps only in-frame clonotypes and omits some of them. The sample has fewer than 200,000 clones; around four fifths are singletons. A remark on this clone: A read error may produce the germline difference seen at one junction end.

This CDR3 region has 14 residues. Per germline, CDR1 LNHNV and CDR2 YYDKDF (reference sequence). The chain recombines TRBV15 with TRBJ1-1; D remains ambiguous. The source of this sequence is a man aged 65 to 85 with acute or convalescent COVID-19. Material for sequencing was peripheral blood. The DNA of the CDR3 is TGTGCCACCAGCAATCCTGGGGAGGGCACTGAAACTTTCTTT. The encoded protein is CATSNPGEGTETFF.